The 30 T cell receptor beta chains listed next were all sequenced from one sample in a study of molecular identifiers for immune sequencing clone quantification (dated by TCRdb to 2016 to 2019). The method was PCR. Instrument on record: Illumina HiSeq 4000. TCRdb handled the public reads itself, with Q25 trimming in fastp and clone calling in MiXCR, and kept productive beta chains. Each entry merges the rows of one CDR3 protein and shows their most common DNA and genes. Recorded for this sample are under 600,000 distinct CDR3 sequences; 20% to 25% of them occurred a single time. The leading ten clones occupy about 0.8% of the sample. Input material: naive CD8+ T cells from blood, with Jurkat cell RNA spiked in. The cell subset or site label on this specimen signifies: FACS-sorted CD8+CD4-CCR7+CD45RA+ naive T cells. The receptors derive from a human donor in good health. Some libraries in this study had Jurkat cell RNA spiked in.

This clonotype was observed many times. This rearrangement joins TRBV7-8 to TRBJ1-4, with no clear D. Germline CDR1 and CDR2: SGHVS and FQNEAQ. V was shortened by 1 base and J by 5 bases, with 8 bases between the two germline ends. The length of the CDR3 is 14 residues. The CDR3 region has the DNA TGTGCCAGCAGCTTAGAAAAGTGGAATGAAAAACTGTTTTTT. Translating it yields CASSLEKWNEKLFF.

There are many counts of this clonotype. CDR3 sequence reads: CASSQGGQGNTEAFF. CDR3 nucleotides: TGCGCCAGCAGCCAAGGAGGACAGGGAAACACTGAAGCTTTCTTT. The chain recombines TRBV4-1 with TRBJ1-1, with TRBD1 identical over 8 bases. The CDR3 runs 15 residues. With 1 base clipped from V and 2 bases from J, the junction kept 3 bases outside the gene matches. From germline, CDR1 is MGHRA and CDR2 YSYEKL.

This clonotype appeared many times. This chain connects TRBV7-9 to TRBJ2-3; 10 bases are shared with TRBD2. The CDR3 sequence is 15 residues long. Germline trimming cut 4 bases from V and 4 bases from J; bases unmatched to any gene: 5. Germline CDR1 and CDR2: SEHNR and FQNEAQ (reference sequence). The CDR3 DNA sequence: TGTGCCAGCAGCTCGGGACTAGCGATCGCAGATACGCAGTATTTT. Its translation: CASSSGLAIADTQYF.

This chain's CDR3 is CASSLVGVYGYTF. As DNA, the CDR3 is TGTGCCAGCAGCTTAGTAGGGGTCTATGGCTACACCTTC. The chain links TRBV7-9 to TRBJ1-2; D possibly corresponds to TRBD1 (5 bases). The V end was cut by 1 base, the J end by 4 bases, with 7 bases between. Germline assignment: CDR1 SEHNR and CDR2 FQNEAQ (reference sequence). This CDR3 has 13 residues.

DNA for the CDR3: TGTGCCAGCAGCCAGCTGACAGGGGGCTTGGAGACCCAGTACTTC. This codes for CASSQLTGGLETQYF. V is TRBV3-1 and J is TRBJ2-5; 10 bases map to TRBD1. Germline CDR1 is LGHDT and CDR2 is YNNKEL (reference sequence). This CDR3 comprises 15 residues. The V gene end was trimmed by 3 bases and the J gene end by 5 bases; junction bases not matched to a gene: 6.

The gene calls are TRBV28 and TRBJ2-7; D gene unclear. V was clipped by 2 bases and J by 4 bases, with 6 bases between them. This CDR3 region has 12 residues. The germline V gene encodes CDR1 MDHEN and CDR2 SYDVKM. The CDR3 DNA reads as TGTGCCAGCAGTTTACGGAATTACGAGCAGTACTTC. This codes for CASSLRNYEQYF.

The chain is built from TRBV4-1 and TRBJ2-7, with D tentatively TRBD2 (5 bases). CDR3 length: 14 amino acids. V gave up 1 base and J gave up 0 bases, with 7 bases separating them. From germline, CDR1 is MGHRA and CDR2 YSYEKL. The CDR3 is CASSQATSSYEQYF. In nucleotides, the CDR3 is TGCGCCAGCAGCCAAGCTACTAGCTCCTACGAGCAGTACTTC.

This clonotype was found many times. The CDR3 protein is CSARDSGVVENIQYF. The CDR3 nucleotides read TGCAGTGCTAGAGATAGCGGGGTAGTCGAAAACATTCAGTACTTC. This chain uses TRBV20-1 with TRBJ2-4; TRBD2 matches 8 bases. The V gene end was trimmed by 0 bases and the J gene end by 5 bases; junction bases not matched to a gene: 6. CDR1 DFQATT and CDR2 SNEGSKA come from the germline V gene (reference sequence). The length of the CDR3 is 15 residues.

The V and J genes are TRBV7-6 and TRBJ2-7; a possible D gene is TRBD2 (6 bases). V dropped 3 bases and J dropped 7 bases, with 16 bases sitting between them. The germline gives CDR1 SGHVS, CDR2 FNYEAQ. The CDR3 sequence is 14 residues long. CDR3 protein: CASSLVTGAEEQYF. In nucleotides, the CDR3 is TGTGCCAGCAGCTTGGTAACGGGAGCAGAAGAGCAGTACTTC.

The CDR3 is CAISELAGKGNTIYF. The CDR3 DNA is TGTGCCATCAGTGAACTGGCCGGGAAAGGAAACACCATATATTTT. This rearrangement joins TRBV10-3 to TRBJ1-3; D unresolved. The germline CDR1 and CDR2 sequences are ENHRY and SYGVKD. The CDR3 runs 15 residues. Trimming cost V 3 bases and J 4 bases, with 13 bases left between them.

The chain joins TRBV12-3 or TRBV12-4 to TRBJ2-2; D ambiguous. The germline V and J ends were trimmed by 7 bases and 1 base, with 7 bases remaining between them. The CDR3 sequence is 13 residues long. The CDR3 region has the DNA TGTGCCAGCACCTTGGTGAACACCGGGGAGCTGTTTTTT. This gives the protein CASTLVNTGELFF.

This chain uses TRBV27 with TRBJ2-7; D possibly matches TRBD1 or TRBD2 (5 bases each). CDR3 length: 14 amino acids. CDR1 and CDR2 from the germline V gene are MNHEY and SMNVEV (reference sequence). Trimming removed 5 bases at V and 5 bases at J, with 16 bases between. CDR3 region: CASSPIEGPHEQYF. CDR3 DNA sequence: TGTGCCAGCAGTCCCATAGAGGGGCCCCACGAGCAGTACTTC.

The CDR3 DNA follows: TGTGCCAGCAGTATGGGAGAGACCCAGTACTTC. Translation: CASSMGETQYF. This chain joins TRBV27 and TRBJ2-5; D is ambiguous. Germline CDR1 is MNHEY and CDR2 is SMNVEV (reference sequence). V dropped 5 bases and J dropped 4 bases, with 5 bases sitting between them. CDR3 length: 11 residues.

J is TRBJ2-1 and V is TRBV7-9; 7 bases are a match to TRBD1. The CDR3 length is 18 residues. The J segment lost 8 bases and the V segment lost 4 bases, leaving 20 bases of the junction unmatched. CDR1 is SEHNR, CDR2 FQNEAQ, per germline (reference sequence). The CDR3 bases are TGTGCCAGCAGCTCTTTTAATACCGGGGCAGGGGGTATCCATGAGCAGTTCTTC. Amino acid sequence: CASSSFNTGAGGIHEQFF. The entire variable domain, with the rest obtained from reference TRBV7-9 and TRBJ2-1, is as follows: DTGVSQNPRHKITKRGQNVTFRCDPISEHNRLYWYRQTLGQGPEFLTYFQNEAQLEKSRLLSDRFSAERPKGSFSTLEIQRTEQGDSAMYLCASSSFNTGAGGIHEQFFGPGTRLTVL.

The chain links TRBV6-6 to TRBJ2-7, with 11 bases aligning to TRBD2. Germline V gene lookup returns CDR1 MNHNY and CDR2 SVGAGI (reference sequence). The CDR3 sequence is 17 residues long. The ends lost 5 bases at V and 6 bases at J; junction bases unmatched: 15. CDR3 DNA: TGTGCCAGCAGTCCAGCGATGGGGACTAGCGGTGTCGGCGAGCAGTACTTC. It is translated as CASSPAMGTSGVGEQYF.

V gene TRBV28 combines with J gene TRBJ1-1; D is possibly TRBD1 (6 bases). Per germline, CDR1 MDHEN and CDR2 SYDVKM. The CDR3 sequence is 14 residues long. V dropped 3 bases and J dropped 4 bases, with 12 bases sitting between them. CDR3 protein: CASSFRGRSTEAFF. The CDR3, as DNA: TGTGCCAGCAGTTTCAGGGGTAGAAGCACTGAAGCTTTCTTT.

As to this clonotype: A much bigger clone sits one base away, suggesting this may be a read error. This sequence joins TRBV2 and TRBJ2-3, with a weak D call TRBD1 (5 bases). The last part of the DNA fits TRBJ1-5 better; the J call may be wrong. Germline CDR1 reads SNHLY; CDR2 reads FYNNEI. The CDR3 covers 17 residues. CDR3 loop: CASSETGSGGPTDTQHF. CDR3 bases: TGTGCCAGCAGTGAAACGGGTAGCGGGGGACCCACAGATACGCAGCATTTT.

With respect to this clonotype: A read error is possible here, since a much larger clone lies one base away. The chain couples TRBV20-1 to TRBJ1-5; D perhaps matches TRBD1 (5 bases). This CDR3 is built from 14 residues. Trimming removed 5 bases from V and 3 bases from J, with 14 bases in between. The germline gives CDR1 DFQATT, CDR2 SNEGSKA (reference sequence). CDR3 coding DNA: TGCAGTGCTTCCACGGGGACGACCAATCAGCCCCAGCATTTT. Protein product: CSASTGTTNQPQHF.

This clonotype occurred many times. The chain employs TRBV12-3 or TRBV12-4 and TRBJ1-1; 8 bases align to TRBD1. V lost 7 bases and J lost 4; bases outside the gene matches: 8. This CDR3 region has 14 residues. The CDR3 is CASIPQGAGTEAFF. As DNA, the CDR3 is TGTGCCAGCATTCCCCAGGGGGCCGGCACTGAAGCTTTCTTT.

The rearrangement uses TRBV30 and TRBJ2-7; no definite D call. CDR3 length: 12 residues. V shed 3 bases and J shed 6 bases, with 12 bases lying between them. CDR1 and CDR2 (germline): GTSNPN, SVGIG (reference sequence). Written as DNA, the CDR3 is TGTGCCTGGAGCGGGCCGATCGCCGAGCAGTACTTC. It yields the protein CAWSGPIAEQYF. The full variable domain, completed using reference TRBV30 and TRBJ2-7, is SQTIHQWPATLVQPVGSPLSLECTVEGTSNPNLYWYRQAAGRGLQLLFYSVGIGQISSEVPQNLSASRPQDRQFILSSKKLLLSDSGFYLCAWSGPIAEQYFGPGTRLTVT.

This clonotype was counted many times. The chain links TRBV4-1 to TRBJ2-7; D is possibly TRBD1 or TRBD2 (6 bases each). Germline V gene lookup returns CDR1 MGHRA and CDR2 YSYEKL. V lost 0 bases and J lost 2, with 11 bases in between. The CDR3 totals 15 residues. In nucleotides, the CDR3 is TGCGCCAGCAGCCAAGAGGTTGGGGGGCCCTACGAGCAGTACTTC. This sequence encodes CASSQEVGGPYEQYF.

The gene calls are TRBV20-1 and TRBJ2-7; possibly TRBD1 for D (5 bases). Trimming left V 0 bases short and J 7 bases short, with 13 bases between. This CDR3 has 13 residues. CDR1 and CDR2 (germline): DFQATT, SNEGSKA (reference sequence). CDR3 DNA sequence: TGCAGTGCTAGAGATCAGGGCTCGTGGGAGCAGTACTTC. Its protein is CSARDQGSWEQYF.

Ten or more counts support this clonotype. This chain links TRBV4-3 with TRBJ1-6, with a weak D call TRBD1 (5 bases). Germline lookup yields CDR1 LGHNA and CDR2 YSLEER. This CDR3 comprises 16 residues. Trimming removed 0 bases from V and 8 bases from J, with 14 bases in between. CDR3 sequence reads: CASSQDVTGQDSPLHF. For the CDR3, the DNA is TGCGCCAGCAGCCAAGACGTCACAGGTCAGGATTCACCCCTCCACTTT.

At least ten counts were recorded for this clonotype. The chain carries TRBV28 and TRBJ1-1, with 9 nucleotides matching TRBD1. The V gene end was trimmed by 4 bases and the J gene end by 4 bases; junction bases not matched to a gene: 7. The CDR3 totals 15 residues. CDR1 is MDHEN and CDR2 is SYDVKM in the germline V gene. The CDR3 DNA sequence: TGTGCCAGCAGTTCACAGGGGGCGTCGGGCACTGAAGCTTTCTTT. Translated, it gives CASSSQGASGTEAFF.

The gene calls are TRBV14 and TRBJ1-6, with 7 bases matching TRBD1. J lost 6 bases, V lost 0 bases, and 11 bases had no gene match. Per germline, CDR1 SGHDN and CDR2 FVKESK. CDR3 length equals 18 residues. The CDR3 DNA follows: TGTGCCAGCAGCCAAGATAAGGACAGGAAGAAGGGTAATTCACCCCTCCACTTT. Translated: CASSQDKDRKKGNSPLHF.

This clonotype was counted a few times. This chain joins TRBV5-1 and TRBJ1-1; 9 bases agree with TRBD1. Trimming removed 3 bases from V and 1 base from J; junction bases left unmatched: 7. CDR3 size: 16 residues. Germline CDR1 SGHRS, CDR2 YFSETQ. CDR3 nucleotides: TGCGCCAGCAGCTCCTCGGACAGGGGAGGGAACACTGAAGCTTTCTTT. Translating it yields CASSSSDRGGNTEAFF.

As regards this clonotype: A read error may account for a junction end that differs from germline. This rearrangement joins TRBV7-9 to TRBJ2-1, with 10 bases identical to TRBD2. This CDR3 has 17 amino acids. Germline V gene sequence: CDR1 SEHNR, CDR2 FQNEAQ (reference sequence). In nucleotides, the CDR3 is TGTGCCAGCAGCTCGAATATAGCGGGAGGTACCTACGATGAGCAGTTCTTC. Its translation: CASSSNIAGGTYDEQFF.

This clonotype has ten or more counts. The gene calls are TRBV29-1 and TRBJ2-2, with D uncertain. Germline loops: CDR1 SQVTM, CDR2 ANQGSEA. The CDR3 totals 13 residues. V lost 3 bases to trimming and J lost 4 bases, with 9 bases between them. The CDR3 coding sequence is TGCAGCGTTGAGAAGGGCGGCACCGGGGAGCTGTTTTTT. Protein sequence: CSVEKGGTGELFF.

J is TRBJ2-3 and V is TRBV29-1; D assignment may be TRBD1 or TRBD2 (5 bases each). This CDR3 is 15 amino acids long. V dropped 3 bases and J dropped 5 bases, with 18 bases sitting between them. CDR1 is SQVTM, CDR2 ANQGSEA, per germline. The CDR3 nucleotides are TGCAGCGTTGATAGCGCAGGGAAGAGGTTAGATACGCAGTATTTT. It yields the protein CSVDSAGKRLDTQYF.

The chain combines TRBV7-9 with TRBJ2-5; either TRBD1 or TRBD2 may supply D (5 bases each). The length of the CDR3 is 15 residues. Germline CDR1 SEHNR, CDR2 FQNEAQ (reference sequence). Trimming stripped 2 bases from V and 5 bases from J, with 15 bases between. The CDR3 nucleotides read TGTGCCAGCAGCTTATGGGACCCCAACCGGGAGACCCAGTACTTC. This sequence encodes CASSLWDPNRETQYF.